Listed below are T cell receptor beta chains from one sample, sequenced in a study of Tregs in tolerant kidney transplant recipients. Libraries were prepared by immunoSEQ multiplex PCR; TCRdb keeps only in-frame clonotypes and omits some of them. Seen here are approximately 260,000 clones, about 80% observed once, and the top ten hold less than 0.75%. The sequenced material came from CD4+ T cells from blood. The receptors were sampled from a human donor in good health. Each CDR3 is given with its conserved first and last residue. The D gene is left open where the match is weak. The size field is filled for only some rows; it gives once, few, many or a size class.

v_gene	d_gene	abundance	j_gene	CDR3nt	CDR3aa
TRBV5-1	-	-	TRBJ2-3	TGCGCCAGCAGCTTGGCCGCGGCGGGACTCCCTAGCACAGATACGCAGTATTTT	CASSLAAAGLPSTDTQYF
TRBV6-5	TRBD1	-	TRBJ2-3	TGTGCCAGCAGTTTCCGGGACAGGGGAGGGACGCAGTATTTT	CASSFRDRGGTQYF
TRBV27	-	-	TRBJ1-1	TGTGCCAGCAGTTTAGGGCGGTTGAACACTGAAGCTTTCTTT	CASSLGRLNTEAFF
TRBV5-1	-	-	TRBJ1-1	TGCGCCAGCAGCATAGGACAGCTGAACACTGAAGCTTTCTTT	CASSIGQLNTEAFF
TRBV14	TRBD1	-	TRBJ2-2	TGTGCCAGCAGCCAAACCGGGACAGGGGGCTTTTCGAACACCGGGGAGCTGTTTTTT	CASSQTGTGGFSNTGELFF
TRBV15	TRBD2	-	TRBJ2-1	TGTGCCACCAGCTTCCGCCGAGGGAGCGGGGGGGCCCAGTCTCTTGACAATGAGCAGTTCTTC	CATSFRRGSGGAQSLDNEQFF
TRBV5-1	TRBD1	-	TRBJ2-5	TGCGCCAGCAGCTTGGCCGGGACAGGGGGCCAAGAGACCCAGTACTTC	CASSLAGTGGQETQYF
TRBV6-5	TRBD1	-	TRBJ2-7	TGTGCCAGCAGGAGAGGACAGGGCTCCTACGAGCAGTACTTC	CASRRGQGSYEQYF
TRBV2	TRBD1	-	TRBJ1-5	TGTGCCAGCAGTTCTCTGACAGGGTCTCAGCCCCAGCATTTT	CASSSLTGSQPQHF
TRBV15	-	-	TRBJ2-1	TGTGCCACCAGCAGCCTTTTCCTCGTGGGCGATGAGCAGTTCTTC	CATSSLFLVGDEQFF
TRBV7-3	-	-	TRBJ2-3	TGTGCCAGCAGCTTACAAATTTGGAATACGCAGTATTTT	CASSLQIWNTQYF
TRBV18	-	-	TRBJ2-1	TGTGCCAGCTCACCGTTAGATAAGGCGGGTAGAGGGTTCTTC	CASSPLDKAGRGFF
TRBV15	TRBD2	once	TRBJ2-1	TGTGCCACCAGCAGAGAACTGGCGGGAGGGGCATATGAGCAGTTCTTC	CATSRELAGGAYEQFF
TRBV7-2	TRBD2	-	TRBJ2-1	TGTGCCAGCAGCTTAGCCGGATCAGCGGGAGGGCGCAATGAGCAGTTCTTC	CASSLAGSAGGRNEQFF
TRBV7-6	-	-	TRBJ2-7	TGTGCCAGCAGCTTAGCCCGGGACGGACCGCAGTACTTC	CASSLARDGPQYF
TRBV18	-	once	TRBJ1-2	TGTGCCAGCTCACGAGCAGGGACAAGACTAGGCGATGGCTACACCTTC	CASSRAGTRLGDGYTF
TRBV19	TRBD1	-	TRBJ2-7	TGTGCCAGTAGTATCCGGACAGGGAGGGAGCAGTACTTC	CASSIRTGREQYF
TRBV6-6	-	few	TRBJ1-1	TGTGCCAGCACCTACGGACAGAACACTGAAGCTTTCTTT	CASTYGQNTEAFF
TRBV6-1	-	-	TRBJ2-7	TGTGCCAGCAGTGCGACAGGTGGGGCCTACGAGCAGTACTTC	CASSATGGAYEQYF
TRBV30	-	-	TRBJ1-1	TGTGCCTGGAGGGCCAACACTGAAGCTTTCTTT	CAWRANTEAFF
TRBV18	-	-	TRBJ1-3	TGTGCCAGCTCACCACCCGATAGGGGGGTTCCTTCTGGAAACACCATATATTTT	CASSPPDRGVPSGNTIYF
TRBV15	-	-	TRBJ2-7	TGTGCCACCAGCAGAGTAGGGACCGGCTACGAGCAGTACTTC	CATSRVGTGYEQYF
TRBV15	-	-	TRBJ2-7	TGTGCCACCAGCAGAGATTATGGTAGCGGCACTTCTTACGAGCAGTACTTC	CATSRDYGSGTSYEQYF
TRBV4-1	TRBD1	-	TRBJ1-5	TGCGCCAGCAGCCAGGAACAGGGGTTCCAGCCCCAGCATTTT	CASSQEQGFQPQHF
TRBV11-2	-	-	TRBJ2-7	TGTGCCAGCAGCTTAGGGACCTGGGGGTACGAGCAGTACTTC	CASSLGTWGYEQYF
TRBV19	-	-	TRBJ2-7	TGTGCCAGTAGTCCCCAGGGCTACGAGCAGTACTTC	CASSPQGYEQYF
TRBV11-3	-	-	TRBJ2-1	TGTGCCAGCAGCTTAGGCAGTCCCTCCTACAATGAGCAGTTCTTC	CASSLGSPSYNEQFF
TRBV11-2	-	few	TRBJ1-1	TGTGCCAGCAGCTTAGGTGGGCAGATCAACACTGAAGCTTTCTTT	CASSLGGQINTEAFF
TRBV18	-	-	TRBJ1-2	TGTGCCAGCTCACCGGACGGAAACTATGGCTACACCTTC	CASSPDGNYGYTF
TRBV6-5	TRBD1	-	TRBJ1-2	TGTGCCAGCAGACGACAGGGGGCGGGAGGCTACACCTTC	CASRRQGAGGYTF
TRBV9	-	-	TRBJ2-1	TGTGCCAGCAGCTCAGGGGACACAGCCCCCTACAATGAGCAGTTCTTC	CASSSGDTAPYNEQFF
TRBV15	-	-	TRBJ1-1	TGTGCCACCAGCAGAGATCCTAGGTCTGAAGCTTTCTTT	CATSRDPRSEAFF
TRBV29-1	-	-	TRBJ2-1	TGCAGCGTTGAACTGCGTGTACCGCGATTGAATGAGCAGTTCTTC	CSVELRVPRLNEQFF